These 5 T cell receptor beta chains were sequenced from one sample in a study of regulatory T cells in long-lasting Graves disease (dated by TCRdb to the early 2020s). Libraries came from multiplex PCR. Sequencing used an Illumina HiSeq 4000. iRepertoire HTBI primers and Arm-PCR amplification of CDR3 regions were used to construct TCR beta libraries. TCRdb trimmed the raw reads at Q25, called clones with MiXCR and kept productive beta chains. Entries are consolidated by CDR3 protein sequence, retaining the most common genes and DNA. Here the sample has 430,000 or so distinct CDR3 sequences; 21% occur a single time. The ten largest clones add up to 14% of the sample. Interpreted using the paper, the time point label stands for: persistent/refractory GD, antithyroid drugs over 5 years with positive TRAb. For both TCR sequencing and RNA sequencing, RNA was extracted from PBMCs in TRIzol. This material consisted of peripheral blood mononuclear cells (PBMCs), taken when the disease was refractory, from a patient treated with antithyroid drugs. The receptors were gathered from a female donor with Graves disease.

This clonotype has at least ten counts. This chain joins TRBV27 and TRBJ2-7, with 9 bases aligning to TRBD1. Germline V lookup: CDR1 MNHEY, CDR2 SMNVEV (reference sequence). V was pared by 2 bases and J by 6 bases, with 8 bases of the junction left unmatched. This CDR3 is built from 15 residues. CDR3: CASSLRQGVSGEQYF. CDR3 sequence (DNA): TGTGCCAGCAGTTTAAGACAGGGGGTCTCTGGCGAGCAGTACTTC.

The sample holds many counts of this clonotype. The chain couples TRBV28 to TRBJ2-5; tentatively, D is TRBD1 (5 bases). The germline CDR1 and CDR2 sequences are MDHEN and SYDVKM. Trimming shortened V by 5 bases and J by 4 bases, and 8 bases separated the two germline ends. This CDR3 contains 12 residues. The CDR3 coding sequence is TGTGCCAGCAGTCTCACAGGAGAGACCCAGTACTTC. This sequence encodes CASSLTGETQYF. The full variable domain, rest sourced from reference TRBV28 and TRBJ2-5, is DVKVTQSSRYLVKRTGEKVFLECVQDMDHENMFWYRQDPGLGLRLIYFSYDVKMKEKGDIPEGYSVSREKKERFSLILESASTNQTSMYLCASSLTGETQYFGPGTRLLVL.

The V call is TRBV10-2, the J call TRBJ1-4; D not resolved. This CDR3 region has 13 residues. V was shortened by 2 bases and J by 4 bases, with 5 bases between the two germline ends. From germline, CDR1 is WSHSY and CDR2 SAAADI. This chain's CDR3 is CASSEDVNEKLFF. CDR3 DNA sequence: TGCGCCAGCAGTGAGGACGTTAATGAAAAACTGTTTTTT.

This clonotype came up a few times. The chain carries TRBV9 and TRBJ1-5; TRBD1 matches 7 bases. The ends lost 3 bases at V and 6 bases at J; junction bases unmatched: 3. The germline V gene encodes CDR1 SGDLS and CDR2 YYNGEE. The CDR3 is 13 amino acids. The CDR3 loop reads CASSATGAQPQHF. CDR3 sequence (DNA): TGTGCCAGCAGCGCAACAGGGGCTCAGCCCCAGCATTTT.

V usage is TRBV2 and J usage is TRBJ2-1; 11 bases match TRBD2. V shed 6 bases, J shed 1 base, and the junction held 5 bases outside the gene matches. The length of the CDR3 is 16 residues. CDR1 and CDR2 from the germline V gene are SNHLY and FYNNEI. The CDR3 is CASSEGLADSYNEQFF. The CDR3 DNA reads as TGTGCCAGCAGCGAGGGACTAGCGGATTCCTACAATGAGCAGTTCTTC.